Here is one TCR beta chain with its context. Its antigen is not known. These data come from a study of shared clonotypes between healthy human individuals. Naive-designated CD8 cells lacked CD45RO, were positively enriched for CCR7, and omitted terminally differentiated effector memory CD45RA+ cells. Across several immunoSEQ plates, the genomic DNA of each subset was split evenly. Measured with immunoSEQ multiplex PCR; TCRdb has only the in-frame clones, and not every one. The sample lists about 2.1 million clones, roughly 93% occurring once. The CDR3 is made up of 14 amino acids. Trimming took off 5 bases at V and 3 bases at J, with 13 bases between the two ends. In germline, CDR1 is MNHEY, CDR2 SMNVEV (reference sequence). Study results and limitations: Naive subsets, compared against memory subsets, generally had larger estimated richness values. For sorted subsets, rarefaction showed incomplete sequencing despite large depth.

The chain uses TRBV27 and TRBJ2-5, with D perhaps being TRBD1 or TRBD2 (5 bases each). The clonotype was recovered from a man between 18 and 35 years old in good health. Some clones in this sample may be carry-over from other donors' samples. The source material was naive CD8+ T cells from PBMCs. The CDR3 coding sequence is TGTGCCAGCAGTCCCCCGGGACGGAAAGAGACCCAGTACTTC. It codes for CASSPPGRKETQYF.